This TCR beta chain was found in a study of lymphopenia after photon versus proton radiotherapy. Study-level points and caveats: Better survival with proton therapy was suggested as possible, not demonstrated. After lymphocyte nadir, photon-treated repertoires showed oligoclonal expansion, especially CD8+ Temra. Proton therapy kept repertoires fairly stable, unlike photons, which gained effector/memory cells.

Only in-frame clones appear in the TCRdb table, and some are missing; sequencing was by immunoSEQ multiplex PCR. In the table there are 150,000 to 200,000 clones, approximately 91% of which are singletons. In regard to this clone: Its antigen is currently unknown.

The CDR3 spans 14 residues. The TCR comes from a man in his fifties or sixties with gastric cancer. The sequencing used peripheral blood, collected from a patient treated with photon-based radiotherapy. The chain employs TRBV21-1 and TRBJ2-1. TRBV21-1 is a pseudogene locus. CDR3 in DNA: TGTGCCAGCAGCAAGCAGGGAGTAGTCAATGAGCAGTTCTTC. This gives the protein CASSKQGVVNEQFF.